This TCR beta chain appears in the sequencing data of a study of cytomegalovirus exposure and HLA in healthy donors. Study information: Among the approximately 420 donors who were genotyped, about 86% fell in the genetic ancestry cluster that is associated with self-reported Caucasian donors.

Use of 60 Vbeta and 13 Jbeta primers characterized the PCR. Here immunoSEQ multiplex PCR was the method, and the copy in TCRdb shows in-frame clones only, minus some. The sample lists about 140,000 clones; 75% to 90% were seen once. With regard to this clone: Its target is not known.

Study-level points and caveats: Follow-up analysis seemed to connect common viral pathogens with several of the most significant clusters identified. Presence/absence analyses treated sequencing depth as roughly uniform across donors. Upon later analysis, TCR association rates were observed to vary by HLA locus, being highest for DRB1 and lowest for HLA-C.

The CDR3 runs 14 residues. The germline gives CDR1 SGHRS, CDR2 YFSETQ. The V end lost 1 base, the J end lost 8 bases, and 12 bases lay between the germline ends. The sample comprised PBMCs. The chain has TRBV5-1 and TRBJ1-4; TRBD1 is a possible D gene (5 bases). The clonotype was recovered from a woman aged 25 to 45 in good health and CMV-seronegative. The CDR3 sequence: CASSLRQGNEKLFF. The CDR3 bases are TGCGCCAGCAGCTTGCGGCAGGGAAACGAAAAACTGTTTTTT.